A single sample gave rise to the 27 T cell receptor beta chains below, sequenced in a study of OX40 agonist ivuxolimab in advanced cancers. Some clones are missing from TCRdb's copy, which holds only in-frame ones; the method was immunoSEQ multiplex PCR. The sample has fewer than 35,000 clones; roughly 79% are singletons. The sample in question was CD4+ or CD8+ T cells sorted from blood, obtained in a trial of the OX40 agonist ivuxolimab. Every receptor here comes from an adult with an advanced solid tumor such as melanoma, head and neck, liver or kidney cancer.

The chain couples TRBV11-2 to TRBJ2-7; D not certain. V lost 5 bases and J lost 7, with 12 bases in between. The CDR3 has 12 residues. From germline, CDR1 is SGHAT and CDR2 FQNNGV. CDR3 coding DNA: TGTGCCAGCAGCCATGAGATGGGGGAGCAGTACTTC. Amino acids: CASSHEMGEQYF.

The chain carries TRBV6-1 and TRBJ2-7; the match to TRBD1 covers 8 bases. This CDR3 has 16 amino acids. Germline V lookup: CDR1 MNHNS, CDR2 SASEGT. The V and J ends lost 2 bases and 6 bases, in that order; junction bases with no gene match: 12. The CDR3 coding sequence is TGTGCCAGCAGTGAATCCCGGACAGGGCATTTAGGCGAGCAGTACTTC. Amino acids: CASSESRTGHLGEQYF.

The CDR3 coding sequence is TGTGCCAGCAGCTACGACAGAACGAACACCGGGGAGCTGTTTTTT. It codes for CASSYDRTNTGELFF. J is TRBJ2-2 and V is TRBV5-5; D is perhaps TRBD1 (5 bases). The CDR3 consists of 15 residues. Germline V gene lookup returns CDR1 SGHKS and CDR2 YYEKEE (reference sequence). Trimming removed 3 bases from V and 0 bases from J, with 9 bases in between.

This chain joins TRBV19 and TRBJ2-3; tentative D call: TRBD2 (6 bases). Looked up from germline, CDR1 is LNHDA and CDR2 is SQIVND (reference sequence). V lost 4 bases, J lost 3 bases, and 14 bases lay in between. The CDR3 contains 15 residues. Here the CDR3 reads CASSKLPGSTDTQYF. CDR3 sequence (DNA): TGTGCCAGTAGTAAATTGCCCGGGAGTACAGATACGCAGTATTTT.

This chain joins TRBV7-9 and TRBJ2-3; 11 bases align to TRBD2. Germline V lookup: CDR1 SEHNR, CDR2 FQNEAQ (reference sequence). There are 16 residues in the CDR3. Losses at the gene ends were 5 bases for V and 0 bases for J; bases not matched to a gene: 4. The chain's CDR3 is CASSTGLAGSTDTQYF. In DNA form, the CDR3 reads TGTGCCAGCAGCACCGGACTAGCGGGTAGCACAGATACGCAGTATTTT.

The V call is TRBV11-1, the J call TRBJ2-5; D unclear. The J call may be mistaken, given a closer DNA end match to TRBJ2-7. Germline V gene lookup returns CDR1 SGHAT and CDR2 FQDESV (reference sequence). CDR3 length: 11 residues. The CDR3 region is CASSFLNEQYF. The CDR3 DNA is TGTGCCAGCAGCTTTTTGAACGAGCAGTACTTC.

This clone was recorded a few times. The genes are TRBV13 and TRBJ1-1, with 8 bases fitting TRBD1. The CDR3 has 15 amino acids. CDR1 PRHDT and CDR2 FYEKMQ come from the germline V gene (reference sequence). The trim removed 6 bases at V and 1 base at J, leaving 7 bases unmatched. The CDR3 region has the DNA TGTGCCAGCAGTGCTTGGACAGGGTGGAACACTGAAGCTTTCTTT. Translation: CASSAWTGWNTEAFF. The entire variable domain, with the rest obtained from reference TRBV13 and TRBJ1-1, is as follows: AAGVIQSPRHLIKEKRETATLKCYPIPRHDTVYWYQQGPGQDPQFLISFYEKMQSDKGSIPDRFSAQQFSDYHSELNMSSLELGDSALYFCASSAWTGWNTEAFFGQGTRLTVV.

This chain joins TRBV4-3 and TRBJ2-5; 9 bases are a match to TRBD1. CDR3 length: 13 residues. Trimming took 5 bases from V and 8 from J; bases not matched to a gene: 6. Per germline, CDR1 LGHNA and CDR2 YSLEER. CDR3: CASSRDRDGTQYF. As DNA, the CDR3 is TGCGCCAGCAGCAGGGACAGGGACGGAACCCAGTACTTC.

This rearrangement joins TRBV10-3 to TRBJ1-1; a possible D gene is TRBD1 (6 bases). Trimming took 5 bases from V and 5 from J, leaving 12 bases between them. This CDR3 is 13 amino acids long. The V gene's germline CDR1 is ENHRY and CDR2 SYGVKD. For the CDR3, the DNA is TGTGCCATCAGTAGAGAGGGGGAGACTGAAGCTTTCTTT. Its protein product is CAISREGETEAFF.

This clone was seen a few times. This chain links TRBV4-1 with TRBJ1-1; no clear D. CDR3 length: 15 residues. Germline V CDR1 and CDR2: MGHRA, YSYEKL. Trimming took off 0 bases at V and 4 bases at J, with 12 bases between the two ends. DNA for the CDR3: TGCGCCAGCAGCCAAGATTTAGGGTGGAGCACTGAAGCTTTCTTT. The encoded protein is CASSQDLGWSTEAFF.

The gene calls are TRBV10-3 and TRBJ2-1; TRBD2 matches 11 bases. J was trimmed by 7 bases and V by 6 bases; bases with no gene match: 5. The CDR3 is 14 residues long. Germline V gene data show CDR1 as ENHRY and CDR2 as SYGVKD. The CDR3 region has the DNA TGTGCCATCAGGGGACTAGCGGCTGGTAATGAGCAGTTCTTC. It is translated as CAIRGLAAGNEQFF.

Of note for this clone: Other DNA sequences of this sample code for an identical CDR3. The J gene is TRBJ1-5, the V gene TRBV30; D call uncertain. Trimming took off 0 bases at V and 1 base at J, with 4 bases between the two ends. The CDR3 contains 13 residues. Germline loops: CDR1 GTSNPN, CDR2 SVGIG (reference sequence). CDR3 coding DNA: TGTGCCTGGAGTGTGGACAGCAATCAGCCCCAGCATTTT. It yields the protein CAWSVDSNQPQHF.

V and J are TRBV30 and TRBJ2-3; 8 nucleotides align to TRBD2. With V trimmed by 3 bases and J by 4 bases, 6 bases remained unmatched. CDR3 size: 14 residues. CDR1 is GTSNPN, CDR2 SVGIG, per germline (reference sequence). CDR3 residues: CAWRGRGGPDTQYF. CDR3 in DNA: TGTGCCTGGAGAGGCCGGGGGGGCCCAGATACGCAGTATTTT. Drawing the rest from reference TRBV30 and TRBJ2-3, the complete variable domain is SQTIHQWPATLVQPVGSPLSLECTVEGTSNPNLYWYRQAAGRGLQLLFYSVGIGQISSEVPQNLSASRPQDRQFILSSKKLLLSDSGFYLCAWRGRGGPDTQYFGPGTRLTVL.

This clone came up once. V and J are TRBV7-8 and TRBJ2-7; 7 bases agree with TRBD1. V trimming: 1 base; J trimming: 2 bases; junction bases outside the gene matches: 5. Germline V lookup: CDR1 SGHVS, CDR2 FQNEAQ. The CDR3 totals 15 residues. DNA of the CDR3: TGTGCCAGCAGCTTAGGGCGACAGGGCACCTACGAGCAGTACTTC. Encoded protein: CASSLGRQGTYEQYF. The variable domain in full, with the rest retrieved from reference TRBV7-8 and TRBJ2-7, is GAGVSQSPRYKVAKRGQDVALRCDPISGHVSLFWYQQALGQGPEFLTYFQNEAQLDKSGLPSDRFFAERPEGSVSTLKIQRTQQEDSAVYLCASSLGRQGTYEQYFGPGTRLTVT.

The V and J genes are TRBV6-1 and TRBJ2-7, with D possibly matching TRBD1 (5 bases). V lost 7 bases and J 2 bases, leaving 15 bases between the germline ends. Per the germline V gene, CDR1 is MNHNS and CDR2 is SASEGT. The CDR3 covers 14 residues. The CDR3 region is CASKDRKLPYEQYF. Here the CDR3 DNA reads TGTGCCAGCAAAGACAGAAAGTTACCCTACGAGCAGTACTTC.

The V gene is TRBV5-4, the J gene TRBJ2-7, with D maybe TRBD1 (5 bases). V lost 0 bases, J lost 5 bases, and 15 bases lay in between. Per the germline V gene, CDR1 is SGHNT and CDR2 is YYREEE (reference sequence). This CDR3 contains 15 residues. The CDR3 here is CASSLESGSFHEQYF. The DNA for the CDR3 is TGTGCCAGCAGCTTGGAGTCAGGGTCATTCCACGAGCAGTACTTC.

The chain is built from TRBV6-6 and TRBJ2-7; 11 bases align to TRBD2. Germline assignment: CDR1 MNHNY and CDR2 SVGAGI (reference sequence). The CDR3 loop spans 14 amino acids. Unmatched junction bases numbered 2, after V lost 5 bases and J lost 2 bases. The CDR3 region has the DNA TGTGCCAGCAGTCGACTAGCGGGGCCCTACGAGCAGTACTTC. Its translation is CASSRLAGPYEQYF.

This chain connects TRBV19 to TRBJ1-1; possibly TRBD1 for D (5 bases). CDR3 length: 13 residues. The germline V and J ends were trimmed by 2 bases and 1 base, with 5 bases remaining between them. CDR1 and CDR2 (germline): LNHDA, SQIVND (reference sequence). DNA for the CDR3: TGTGCCAGTAGTATAACAGGGAACACTGAAGCTTTCTTT. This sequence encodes CASSITGNTEAFF.

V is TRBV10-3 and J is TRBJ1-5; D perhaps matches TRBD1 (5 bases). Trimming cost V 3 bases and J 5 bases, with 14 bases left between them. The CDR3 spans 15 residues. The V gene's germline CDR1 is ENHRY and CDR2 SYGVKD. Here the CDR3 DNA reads TGTGCCATCAGTGATTCCCGGGACCTCCATCAGCCCCAGCATTTT. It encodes CAISDSRDLHQPQHF.

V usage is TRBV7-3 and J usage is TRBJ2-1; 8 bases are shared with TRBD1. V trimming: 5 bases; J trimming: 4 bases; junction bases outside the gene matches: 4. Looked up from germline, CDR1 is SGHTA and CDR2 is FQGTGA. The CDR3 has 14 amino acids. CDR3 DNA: TGTGCCAGCAGCCCCGGGACAGGATACAATGAGCAGTTCTTC. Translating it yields CASSPGTGYNEQFF.

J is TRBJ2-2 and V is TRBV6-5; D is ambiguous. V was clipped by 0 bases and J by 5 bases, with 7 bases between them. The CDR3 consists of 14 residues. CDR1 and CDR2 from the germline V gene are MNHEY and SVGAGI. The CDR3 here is CASSYSDRTGELFF. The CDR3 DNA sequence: TGTGCCAGCAGTTACTCGGATAGGACCGGGGAGCTGTTTTTT.

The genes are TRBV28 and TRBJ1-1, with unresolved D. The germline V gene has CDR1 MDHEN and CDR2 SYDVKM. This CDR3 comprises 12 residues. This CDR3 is CAPAEEDTEAFF. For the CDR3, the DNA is TGTGCACCAGCGGAAGAGGACACTGAAGCTTTCTTT. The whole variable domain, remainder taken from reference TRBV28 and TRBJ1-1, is DVKVTQSSRYLVKRTGEKVFLECVQDMDHENMFWYRQDPGLGLRLIYFSYDVKMKEKGDIPEGYSVSREKKERFSLILESASTNQTSMYLCAPAEEDTEAFFGQGTRLTVV.

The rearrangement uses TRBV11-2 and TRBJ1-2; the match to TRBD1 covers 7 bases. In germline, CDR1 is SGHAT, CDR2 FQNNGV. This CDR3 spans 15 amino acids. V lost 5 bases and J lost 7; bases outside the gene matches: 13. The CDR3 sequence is CASSTLLGGVFGYTF. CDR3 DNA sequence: TGTGCCAGCAGCACACTATTAGGGGGCGTATTTGGCTACACCTTC.

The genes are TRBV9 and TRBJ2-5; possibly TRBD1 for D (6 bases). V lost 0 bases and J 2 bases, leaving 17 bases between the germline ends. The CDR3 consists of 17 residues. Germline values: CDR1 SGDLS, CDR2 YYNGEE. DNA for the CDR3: TGTGCCAGCAGCGTAGGGGTCCAGGGCAGGGGACAAGAGACCCAGTACTTC. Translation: CASSVGVQGRGQETQYF.

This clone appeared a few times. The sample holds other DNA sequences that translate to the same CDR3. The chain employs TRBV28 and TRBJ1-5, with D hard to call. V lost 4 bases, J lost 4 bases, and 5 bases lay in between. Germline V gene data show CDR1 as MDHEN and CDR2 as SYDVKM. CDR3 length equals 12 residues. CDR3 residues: CASSSRNQPQHF. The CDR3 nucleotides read TGTGCCAGCAGTTCTAGGAATCAGCCCCAGCATTTT.

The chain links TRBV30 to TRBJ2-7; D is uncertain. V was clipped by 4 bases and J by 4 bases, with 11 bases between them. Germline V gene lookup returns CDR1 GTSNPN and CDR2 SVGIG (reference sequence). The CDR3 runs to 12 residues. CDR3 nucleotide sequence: TGTGCCTGGATTGGGCAGAGGTACGAGCAGTACTTC. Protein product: CAWIGQRYEQYF. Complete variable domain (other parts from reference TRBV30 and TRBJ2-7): SQTIHQWPATLVQPVGSPLSLECTVEGTSNPNLYWYRQAAGRGLQLLFYSVGIGQISSEVPQNLSASRPQDRQFILSSKKLLLSDSGFYLCAWIGQRYEQYFGPGTRLTVT.

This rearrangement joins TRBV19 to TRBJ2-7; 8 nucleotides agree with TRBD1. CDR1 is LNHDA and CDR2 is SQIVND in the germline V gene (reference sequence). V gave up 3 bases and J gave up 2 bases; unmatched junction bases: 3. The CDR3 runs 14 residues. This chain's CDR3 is CASSIRGPTYEQYF. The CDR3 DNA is TGTGCCAGTAGTATCAGGGGGCCCACCTACGAGCAGTACTTC.